The rows below give T cell receptor beta chains drawn from one sample of a study of response to subunit inactivated influenza vaccine. Via MiXCR, TCRdb re-called the RT-PCR reads, giving one row per CDR3 protein. Seen here are fewer than 700,000 distinct CDR3 sequences, over 10% observed once, and the top ten hold around 13%. This material consisted of PBMCs from blood, taken roughly 45 days after vaccination. The receptors were gathered from a man in his fifties or sixties who received an inactivated influenza vaccine. CDR3s include the opening cysteine and the closing phenylalanine or tryptophan. A D gene is named only where the DNA matches it firmly. Part of the rows lack a size; the others show once, few, many or a class for expanded clones.

. few TRBJ2-5 TRBV7-6 TGTGCCAGCAGCTTAGAGGTTCGCCAAGAGACCCAGTACTTC CASSLEVRQETQYF
TRBD1 . TRBJ2-1 TRBV6-5 TGTGCCAGCAGGCCCGGGACAGATAACAATGAGCAGTTCTTC CASRPGTDNNEQFF
TRBD1 . TRBJ2-7 TRBV12-3/TRBV12-4 TGTGCCAGCAGTTTCTGGACAGGGGGCGAAGGCGAGCAGTACTTC CASSFWTGGEGEQYF
TRBD2 few TRBJ2-3 TRBV10-3 TGTGCCATCAGTGACGTTCGGACGTTAGCGGGAGGGCCTGGCACAGATACGCAGTATTTT CAISDVRTLAGGPGTDTQYF
TRBD2 few TRBJ2-1 TRBV15 TGTGCCACCAGCAGAGATCGGAGCGGGGGAGCCGACAATGAGCAGTTCTTC CATSRDRSGGADNEQFF
TRBD2 . TRBJ2-5 TRBV7-2 TGTGCCAGCAGCTTAGCGAAATTACTAGCGGGGGGACGGGAGACCCAGTACTTC CASSLAKLLAGGRETQYF
. . TRBJ1-1 TRBV12-3/TRBV12-4 TGTGCCAGCAGTCCCCAACAAGCAGGGTCTGGCACTGAAGCTTTCTTT CASSPQQAGSGTEAFF
. few TRBJ1-5 TRBV7-2 TGTGCCAGCAGCTTAGACACTCCATCTTTCAATCAGCCCCAGCATTTT CASSLDTPSFNQPQHF
. . TRBJ2-4 TRBV5-1 TGCGCCAGCAGCCCGAGGGACATCGGAGACCTAGCCAAAAACATTCAGTACTTC CASSPRDIGDLAKNIQYF
TRBD1 few TRBJ2-1 TRBV24-1 TGTGCCACCAGTGACCCGGGACAGCCACACAATGAGCAGTTCTTC CATSDPGQPHNEQFF
TRBD2 . TRBJ2-3 TRBV20-1 TGCAGTGTAACTACTAGCGGGGGGCCCCTACAACCCACAGATACGCAGTATTTT CSVTTSGGPLQPTDTQYF
TRBD2 many TRBJ2-7 TRBV13 TGTGCCAGCAGCTTCAGGAGCAACGGCGGGAGGGACTCCTACGAGCAGTACTTC CASSFRSNGGRDSYEQYF
. . TRBJ1-2 TRBV2 TGTGCCAGCACCGAGCGTGGGGGCGGCTACACCTTC CASTERGGGYTF
. few TRBJ1-1 TRBV5-1 TGCGCCAGCAGCTTCATAGGGGAGAACACTGAAGCTTTCTTT CASSFIGENTEAFF
. . TRBJ1-1 TRBV7-6 TGTGCCAGCAGCCACGGATTGAACACTGAAGCTTTCTTT CASSHGLNTEAFF
. many TRBJ1-4 TRBV12-3/TRBV12-4 TGTGCCAGCAGCATGACGACTAATGAAAAACTGTTTTTT CASSMTTNEKLFF
. . TRBJ1-1 TRBV6-2/TRBV6-3 TGTGCCAGCAGTCAAACAAGGGGTGGGGAAGCTTTCTTT CASSQTRGGEAFF
TRBD2 many TRBJ2-7 TRBV2 TGTGCCAGCAGTGTGCTAGCGGGTACCTACGAGCAGTACTTC CASSVLAGTYEQYF
. few TRBJ1-1 TRBV5-1 TGCGCCAGCAGCTTAACGGGGGCCGGGACTGAAGCTTTCTTT CASSLTGAGTEAFF
. few TRBJ2-7 TRBV9 TGTGCCAGCAGCTTACGCCGGGACTGGTCCTACGAGCAGTACTTC CASSLRRDWSYEQYF
. . TRBJ2-2 TRBV15 TGTGCCACCAGAAAGAACACCGGGGAGCTGTTTTTT CATRKNTGELFF
. few TRBJ2-7 TRBV21-1 TGTGCCAGCAGCAAAGATCCTCGGGGCAACGAGCAGTACTTC CASSKDPRGNEQYF
. few TRBJ2-2 TRBV5-1 TGCGCCAGCAGCTTGAGTCGGCTGGGGAACACCGGGGAGCTGTTTTTT CASSLSRLGNTGELFF
TRBD2 few TRBJ2-1 TRBV20-1 TGCAGTGCCCGGAAACTAGCGGGCTACAATGAGCAGTTCTTC CSARKLAGYNEQFF
TRBD1 many TRBJ1-6 TRBV27 TGTGCCAGCAGTTCAGGGGGGGTGAGGAATTCACCCCTCCACTTT CASSSGGVRNSPLHF
. . TRBJ1-1 TRBV5-6 TGTGCCAGCAGCTTGGCGGTCCGGGGGGCCGCTGAAGCTTTCTTT CASSLAVRGAAEAFF
. . TRBJ2-1 TRBV7-2 TGTGCCAGCAGTCAATCCTTTGGGGTGGGCAATGAGCAGTTCTTC CASSQSFGVGNEQFF
TRBD2 few TRBJ2-3 TRBV7-7 TGTGCTAGCAGCTCGGGACTAGAGACAGATACGCAGTATTTT CASSSGLETDTQYF
. . TRBJ2-1 TRBV20-1 TGCAGTGCTAGAGGACCGAACGGGGTGAATGAGCAGTTCTTC CSARGPNGVNEQFF
. many TRBJ2-1 TRBV28 TGTGCCAGCAGTTTTGCACCGAGCTCTGTTACGTCGTCCATGAATGAGCAGTTCTTC CASSFAPSSVTSSMNEQFF
. few TRBJ2-5 TRBV7-2 TGTGCCAGCAGCCACCCCCGAGTGGAGACCCAGTACTTC CASSHPRVETQYF
TRBD2 . TRBJ2-3 TRBV4-1 TGCGCCAGCAGCACGTACCTAGCGGGGAGCACAGATACGCAGTATTTT CASSTYLAGSTDTQYF
TRBD1 few TRBJ1-2 TRBV20-1 TGCAGTGCTAGAGAGGCAGGGGGCTATGGCTACACCTTC CSAREAGGYGYTF
. few TRBJ2-5 TRBV2 TGTGCCAGCAGTGAAGTAACTAGCCGGGAGACCCAGTACTTC CASSEVTSRETQYF
. few TRBJ2-1 TRBV7-2 TGTGCCAGCAGCCCTGGGGGGGCGACGTACAATGAGCAGTTCTTC CASSPGGATYNEQFF
TRBD2 . TRBJ2-7 TRBV20-1 TGCAGTCCACCACCCTCACTACTAGCGGGAGGGCCGGGGGGTAGGTACTACGAGCAGTACTTC CSPPPSLLAGGPGGRYYEQYF
. . TRBJ2-3 TRBV5-4 TGTGCCAGCACCCCATGGGCAACCCAGGAGGCAGATACGCAGTATTTT CASTPWATQEADTQYF
TRBD2 . TRBJ2-3 TRBV5-6 TGTGCCAGCAGCCGGGGGGTCGGAGATACGCAGTATTTT CASSRGVGDTQYF
. once TRBJ1-5 TRBV20-1 TGCAGTGCTAGACGAGGGATAAATCAGCCCCAGCATTTT CSARRGINQPQHF
TRBD2 . TRBJ2-1 TRBV3-1 TGTGCCAGCAGCCGAGAACTAGCGCGCAATGAGCAGTTCTTC CASSRELARNEQFF
TRBD1 few TRBJ2-7 TRBV12-3/TRBV12-4 TGTGCCAGCAGAGGACAGGACTCCTACGAGCAGTACTTC CASRGQDSYEQYF
TRBD2 few TRBJ2-3 TRBV6-5 TGTGCCAGCAGTTATAATAGCGGGAGGTCCACAGATACGCAGTATTTT CASSYNSGRSTDTQYF
. . TRBJ1-5 TRBV7-9 TGTGCCAGCAGCTTCGACATTAGCAATCAGCCCCAGCATTTT CASSFDISNQPQHF
. few TRBJ1-6 TRBV12-3/TRBV12-4 TGTGCCAGCACCCTCCACGAGTATGGAGGTTCACCCCTCCACTTT CASTLHEYGGSPLHF
. . TRBJ2-1 TRBV10-3 TGTGCCATCAGTGAGTCGGGCGGGGGCCTCTACAATGAGCAGTTCTTC CAISESGGGLYNEQFF
TRBD2 many TRBJ2-7 TRBV27 TGTGCCAGCAGTTTTATCTCTAGCGGAGGCTCCTACGAGCAGTACTTC CASSFISSGGSYEQYF
TRBD2 . TRBJ2-5 TRBV2 TGTGCCAGCAGTCCGACTAGCGGGTACCAAGAGACCCAGTACTTC CASSPTSGYQETQYF
. many TRBJ1-5 TRBV5-6 TGTGCCAGCAGCTTGGGCCTTAGCAATCAGCCCCAGCATTTT CASSLGLSNQPQHF
. many TRBJ1-2 TRBV20-1 TGCAGTGCTAGATACGCTAACTATGGCTACACCTTC CSARYANYGYTF
. . TRBJ2-3 TRBV5-1 TGCGCCAGCAGCCCTGACACCATTCTCAGCACAGATACGCAGTATTTT CASSPDTILSTDTQYF
TRBD2 few TRBJ2-2 TRBV20-1 TGCAGTGCTAGAGATTGGGCTAGCGGGGGGGCCCGGGAGCTGTTTTTT CSARDWASGGARELFF
. few TRBJ1-6 TRBV20-1 TGCAGTGCTTCTAAGAGCTCCTATAATTCACCCCTCCACTTT CSASKSSYNSPLHF
TRBD1 few TRBJ2-1 TRBV29-1 TGCAGCGTAGGGACAGGGGAGTTCTTC CSVGTGEFF